A selection of T cell receptor beta chains follows, all from one sample in a study of naive and memory T cell subsets. TCRdb re-called the UMI-ligation and nested PCR reads with MiXCR, one entry per CDR3 protein. This table holds around 93,000 distinct CDR3 sequences, approximately 11% found once. Input material: naive CD4+ T cells from blood. The receptors come from a human donor in good health. Both conserved end residues are part of each CDR3. A D gene is named only where the DNA matches it firmly. A row's size may be missing; if present it is once, few, many or a size class.

clone size	V gene	D gene	J gene	CDR3 protein	CDR3 DNA
few	TRBV5-1	TRBD1	TRBJ1-4	CASSVRDRNEKLFF	TGCGCCAGCAGCGTCCGGGACAGAAACGAAAAACTGTTTTTT
.	TRBV14	.	TRBJ2-3	CASSQGAGTATLRDTQYF	TGTGCCAGCAGCCAGGGAGCTGGGACTGCTACCCTCCGAGATACGCAGTATTTT
.	TRBV4-3	TRBD1	TRBJ2-4	CASSQEGQGRFIQYF	TGCGCCAGCAGCCAAGAGGGACAGGGTCGATTCATTCAGTACTTC
.	TRBV5-5	TRBD1	TRBJ1-5	CASSISGTENQPQHF	TGTGCCAGCAGCATCTCCGGGACAGAGAATCAGCCCCAGCATTTT
many	TRBV19	TRBD2	TRBJ2-1	CASTFSRGGDEQFF	TGTGCCAGTACCTTTTCCCGGGGGGGGGATGAGCAGTTCTTC
.	TRBV14	.	TRBJ2-7	CASSQDLGQIYEQYF	TGTGCCAGCAGCCAAGATCTTGGACAGATCTACGAGCAGTACTTC
many	TRBV6-4	.	TRBJ2-2	CASSARAEGPGELFF	TGTGCCAGCAGTGCTCGGGCCGAAGGGCCCGGGGAGCTGTTTTTT
.	TRBV12-3/TRBV12-4	.	TRBJ1-2	CASSDRWGYTF	TGTGCCAGCAGTGACAGGTGGGGCTACACCTTC
.	TRBV28	.	TRBJ2-1	CASRDSSSYNEQFF	TGTGCCAGCAGAGACAGTTCCTCCTACAATGAGCAGTTCTTC
few	TRBV13	TRBD2	TRBJ2-7	CASVESGRTYEQYF	TGTGCCAGCGTAGAAAGCGGGAGGACCTACGAGCAGTACTTC
few	TRBV29-1	TRBD1	TRBJ1-1	CSADRGTEAFF	TGCAGCGCAGACAGGGGGACTGAAGCTTTCTTT
few	TRBV6-2/TRBV6-3	.	TRBJ1-4	CASSQPGTANEKLFF	TGTGCCAGCAGTCAACCCGGGACGGCAAATGAAAAACTGTTTTTT
many	TRBV7-2	.	TRBJ2-1	CASSLAQRRGEEQFF	TGTGCCAGCAGCTTAGCCCAGCGGAGGGGGGAGGAGCAGTTCTTC
.	TRBV29-1	.	TRBJ2-1	CSVGGTRGSSYNEQFF	TGCAGCGTTGGTGGTACTCGAGGTAGCTCCTACAATGAGCAGTTCTTC
many	TRBV20-1	TRBD2	TRBJ2-1	CSASDSGRGLNEQFF	TGCAGTGCTAGCGACAGCGGGAGGGGATTGAATGAGCAGTTCTTC
many	TRBV30	TRBD1	TRBJ1-1	CAWKIQGGTEAFF	TGTGCCTGGAAGATACAGGGGGGAACTGAAGCTTTCTTT
few	TRBV20-1	TRBD1	TRBJ2-7	CSAEGQGKYEQYF	TGCAGTGCGGAAGGACAGGGAAAGTATGAGCAGTACTTC
many	TRBV7-2	.	TRBJ2-1	CASSLVYGTPNNEQFF	TGTGCCAGCAGCTTAGTGTATGGGACGCCCAACAATGAGCAGTTCTTC
many	TRBV7-3	.	TRBJ2-1	CASSLSGTGEQFF	TGTGCCAGCAGCTTATCGGGAACCGGTGAGCAGTTCTTC
.	TRBV7-2	.	TRBJ1-2	CASSLASGQKNYGYTF	TGTGCCAGCAGCTTAGCGTCTGGACAGAAAAACTATGGCTACACCTTC
many	TRBV20-1	.	TRBJ2-6	CSARTGRTSGANVLTF	TGCAGTGCTAGGACAGGAAGAACCTCTGGGGCCAACGTCCTGACTTTC
few	TRBV11-2	TRBD2	TRBJ2-1	CASSSGLAGYMNEQFF	TGTGCCAGCAGCTCTGGACTAGCGGGATATATGAATGAGCAGTTCTTC
many	TRBV7-2	.	TRBJ1-1	CASSLARKNTEAFF	TGTGCCAGCAGCTTAGCGCGAAAGAACACTGAAGCTTTCTTT
.	TRBV5-5	.	TRBJ1-1	CASSLVWQLTEAFF	TGTGCCAGCAGCTTGGTTTGGCAGCTCACTGAAGCTTTCTTT
many	TRBV12-3/TRBV12-4	.	TRBJ2-7	CASSLREQYF	TGTGCCAGCAGTTTGAGAGAGCAGTACTTC
few	TRBV10-3	TRBD2	TRBJ2-1	CAIRRTSGTYNEQFF	TGTGCCATCAGACGGACTAGCGGCACCTACAATGAGCAGTTCTTC
many	TRBV6-5	.	TRBJ2-5	CASSYSTVETQYF	TGTGCCAGCAGTTACTCGACTGTCGAGACCCAGTACTTC